This TCR beta chain was identified during a study of blood T cells in healthy people across ages. Study outcomes and limitations: In older individuals, TCR beta diversity per million T cells was lower, falling roughly linearly with age. With unsorted PBMCs, a conclusive comparison of naive versus antigen-experienced cells was not possible. Naive T cell percentage strongly correlated with TCR beta diversity.

Regarding this clonotype: Its target is not known.

PCR was performed a second time for roughly 7 to 11 cycles using a sample-barcoded 5' primer and a J-beta primer mix. Each cDNA molecule was tagged by a template-switch adaptor that had 12 random nucleotides. Each CDR3 protein gets one entry after TCRdb re-called the 5' RACE reads with MiXCR. The table includes approximately 2,000,000 distinct CDR3 sequences, about two fifths detected once. Germline CDR1 and CDR2: LNHNV and YYDKDF (reference sequence). The length of the CDR3 is 13 residues. Trimming cost V 7 bases and J 8 bases, with 14 bases left between them. The chain is built from TRBV15 and TRBJ1-4, with D tentatively TRBD1 (5 bases). The sequence was obtained from a human donor in good health. The sample comprised blood. CDR3 bases: TGTGCCACCACCAGGGACCTGGACGAAAAACTGTTTTTT. It translates to CATTRDLDEKLFF.